This T cell receptor (beta chain) was captured by sequencing in a study of vaccination and CD4 T cells after COVID-19. Documented treatment: approximately nine-day PBMC culture with coronavirus spike peptide pools or control peptides (ViraFEST assay). The unexposed donor's CD4+ T cells were collected before the COVID-19 pandemic (2011-2018). Testing used SARS-CoV-2 S/N and four cold-coronavirus spikes on unexposed-donor CD4+ T cells, cells permitting. The Oncomine TCR Beta short-read assay was what sequenced the DNA obtained from cultured CD4+ T cells. In TCRdb, the PCR reads were re-called with MiXCR into one record per CDR3 protein. The sample lists about 7,000 distinct CDR3 sequences; 46% were seen once. Study findings and constraints: Convalescent patients had a median roughly 87% of reactive clones appearing only post-vaccination. Spike mono-reactivity was evident in 304 of the 307 vaccine-specific clones derived from convalescent patients.

V shed 6 bases, J shed 3 bases, and the junction held 7 bases outside the gene matches. CDR1 and CDR2 from the germline V gene are DFQATT and SNEGSKA (reference sequence). The CDR3 extends over 14 amino acids. This clonotype was detected only a few times. Antigen unknown. The sample was CD4+ T cells from blood, cultured in vitro. V and J are TRBV20-1 and TRBJ1-1, with 10 bases identical to TRBD1. The origin of this receptor is a human donor in good health. The CDR3 region is CSAPDRGWDTEAFF. The CDR3 region has the DNA TGCAGTGCCCCGGACAGGGGGTGGGACACTGAAGCTTTCTTT.